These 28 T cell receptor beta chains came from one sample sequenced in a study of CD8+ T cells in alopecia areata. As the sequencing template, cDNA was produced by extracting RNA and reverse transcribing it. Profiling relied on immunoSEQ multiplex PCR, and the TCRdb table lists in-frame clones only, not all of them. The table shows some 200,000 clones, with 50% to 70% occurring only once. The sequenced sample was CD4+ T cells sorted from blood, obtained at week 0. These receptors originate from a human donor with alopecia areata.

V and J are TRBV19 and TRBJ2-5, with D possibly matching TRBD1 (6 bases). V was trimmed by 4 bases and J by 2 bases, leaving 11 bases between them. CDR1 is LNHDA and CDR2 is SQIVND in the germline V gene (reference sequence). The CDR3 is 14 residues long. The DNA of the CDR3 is TGTGCCAGTAGTACTCGGACAGTTCAAGAGACCCAGTACTTC. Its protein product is CASSTRTVQETQYF. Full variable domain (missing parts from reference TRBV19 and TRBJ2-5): DGGITQSPKYLFRKEGQNVTLSCEQNLNHDAMYWYRQDPGQGLRLIYYSQIVNDFQKGDIAEGYSVSREKKESFPLTVTSAQKNPTAFYLCASSTRTVQETQYFGPGTRLLVL.

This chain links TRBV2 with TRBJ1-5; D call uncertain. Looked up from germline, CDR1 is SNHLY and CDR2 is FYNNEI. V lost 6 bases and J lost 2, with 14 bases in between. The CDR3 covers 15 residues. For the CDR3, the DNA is TGTGCCAGCAGCGGCGAGGTAGTGGGCAATCAGCCCCAGCATTTT. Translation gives CASSGEVVGNQPQHF.

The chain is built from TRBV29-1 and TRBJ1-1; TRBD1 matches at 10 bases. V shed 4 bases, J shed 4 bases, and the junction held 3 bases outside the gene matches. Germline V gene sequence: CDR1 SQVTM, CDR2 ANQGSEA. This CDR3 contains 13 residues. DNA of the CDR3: TGCAGCGTTGGGGGACAGGGGTCCACTGAAGCTTTCTTT. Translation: CSVGGQGSTEAFF.

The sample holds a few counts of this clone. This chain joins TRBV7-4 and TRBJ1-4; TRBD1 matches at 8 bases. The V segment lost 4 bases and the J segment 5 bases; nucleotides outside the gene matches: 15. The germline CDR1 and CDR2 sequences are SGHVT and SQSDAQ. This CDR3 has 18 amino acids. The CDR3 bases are TGTGCCAGCAGCTCCCGACCAAAGGACAGGGAACCCAATGAAAAACTGTTTTTT. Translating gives CASSSRPKDREPNEKLFF.

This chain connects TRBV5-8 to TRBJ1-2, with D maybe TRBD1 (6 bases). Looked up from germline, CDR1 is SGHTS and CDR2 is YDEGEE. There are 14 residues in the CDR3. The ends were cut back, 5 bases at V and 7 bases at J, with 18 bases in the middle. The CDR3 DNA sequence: TGTGCCAGCAGTCCCTCGGGGGGCTTTGGTGGCTACACCTTC. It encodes CASSPSGGFGGYTF.

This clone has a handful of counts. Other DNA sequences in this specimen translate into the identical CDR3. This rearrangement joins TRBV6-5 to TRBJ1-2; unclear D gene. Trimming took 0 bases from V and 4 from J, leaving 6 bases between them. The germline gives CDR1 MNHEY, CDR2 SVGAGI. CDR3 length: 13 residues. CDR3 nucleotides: TGTGCCAGCAGTTACTCGCCCAGCTATGGCTACACCTTC. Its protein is CASSYSPSYGYTF.

CDR3 residues: CSVDKGSGTGDGYTF. CDR3 DNA: TGCAGCGTTGACAAGGGATCCGGGACAGGGGATGGCTACACCTTC. V gene TRBV29-1 combines with J gene TRBJ1-2; 10 bases match TRBD1. From germline, CDR1 is SQVTM and CDR2 ANQGSEA. Losses at the gene ends were 3 bases for V and 6 bases for J; bases not matched to a gene: 10. The CDR3 spans 15 residues. Looking up the rest from reference TRBV29-1 and TRBJ1-2 gives the full variable domain: SAVISQKPSRDICQRGTSLTIQCQVDSQVTMMFWYRQQPGQSLTLIATANQGSEATYESGFVIDKFPISRPNLTFSTLTVSNMSPEDSSIYLCSVDKGSGTGDGYTFGSGTRLTVV.

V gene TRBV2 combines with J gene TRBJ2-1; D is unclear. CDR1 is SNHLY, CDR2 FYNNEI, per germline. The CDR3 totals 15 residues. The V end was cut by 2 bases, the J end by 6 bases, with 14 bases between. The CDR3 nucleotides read TGTGCCAGCAGTGAATCCAGGCCTGGTTTCAATGAGCAGTTCTTC. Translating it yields CASSESRPGFNEQFF.

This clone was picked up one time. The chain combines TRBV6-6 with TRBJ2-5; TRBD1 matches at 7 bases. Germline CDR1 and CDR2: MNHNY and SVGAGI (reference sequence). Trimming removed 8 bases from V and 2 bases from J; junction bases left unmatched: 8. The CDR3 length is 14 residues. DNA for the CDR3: TGTGCCAGCTCCCCCGGACAGGCACAAGAGACCCAGTACTTC. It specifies CASSPGQAQETQYF.

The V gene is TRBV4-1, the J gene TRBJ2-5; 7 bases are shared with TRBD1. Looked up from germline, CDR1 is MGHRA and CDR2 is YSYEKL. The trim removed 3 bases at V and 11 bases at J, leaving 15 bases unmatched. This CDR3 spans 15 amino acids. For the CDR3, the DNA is TGCGCCAGCAGCCAGGAGAGGGGGCTATCCTACGGGCAGTACTTC. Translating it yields CASSQERGLSYGQYF.

The CDR3 reads CASSEDVPPGYTF. CDR3 nucleotide sequence: TGTGCCAGCAGCGAGGACGTCCCCCCTGGCTACACCTTC. This chain links TRBV2 with TRBJ1-2, with D unresolved. Deletions cut 6 bases from V and 7 bases from J, with 15 bases between. Germline lookup yields CDR1 SNHLY and CDR2 FYNNEI. The CDR3 has 13 amino acids.

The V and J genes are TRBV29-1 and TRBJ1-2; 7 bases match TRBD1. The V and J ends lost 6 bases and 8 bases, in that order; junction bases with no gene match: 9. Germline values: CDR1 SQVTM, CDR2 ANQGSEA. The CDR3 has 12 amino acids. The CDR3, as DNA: TGCAGCGTCCGGGGACAGTCGGAAGGCTACACCTTC. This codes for CSVRGQSEGYTF.

CDR3 in amino acids: CAISEADRQETQYF. CDR3 DNA sequence: TGTGCCATCAGTGAGGCGGACAGACAAGAGACCCAGTACTTC. V gene TRBV10-3 combines with J gene TRBJ2-5, with D tentatively TRBD1 (6 bases). The CDR3 is 14 residues long. Deletions cut 2 bases from V and 2 bases from J, with 9 bases between. Germline-derived CDR1 and CDR2 are ENHRY and SYGVKD.

The CDR3 loop reads CASSALDREETQYF. In DNA form, the CDR3 reads TGTGCCAGCAGCGCCCTGGACAGGGAAGAGACCCAGTACTTC. The gene calls are TRBV25-1 and TRBJ2-5, with 8 nucleotides matching TRBD1. This CDR3 has 14 amino acids. Germline loops: CDR1 MGHDK, CDR2 SYGVNS. Trimming at V came to 6 bases and at J to 3 bases, leaving 6 bases not matched to a gene.

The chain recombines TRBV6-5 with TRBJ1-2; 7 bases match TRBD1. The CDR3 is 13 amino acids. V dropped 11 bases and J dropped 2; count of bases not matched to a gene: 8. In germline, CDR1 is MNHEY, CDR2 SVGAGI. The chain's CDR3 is CAARDSRNYGYTF. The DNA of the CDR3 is TGTGCCGCGAGGGACAGCCGGAACTATGGCTACACCTTC.

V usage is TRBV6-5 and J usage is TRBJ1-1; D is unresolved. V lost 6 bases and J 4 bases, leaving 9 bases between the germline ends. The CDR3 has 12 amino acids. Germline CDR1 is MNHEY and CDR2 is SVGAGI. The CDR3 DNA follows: TGTGCCAGCAGCCAACCCCTCACTGAAGCTTTCTTT. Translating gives CASSQPLTEAFF.

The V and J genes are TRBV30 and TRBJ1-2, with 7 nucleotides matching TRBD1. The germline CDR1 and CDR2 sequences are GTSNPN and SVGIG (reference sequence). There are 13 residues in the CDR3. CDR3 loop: CASSQGVYYGYTF. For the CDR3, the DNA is TGTGCTTCTAGTCAGGGGGTCTACTATGGCTACACCTTC.

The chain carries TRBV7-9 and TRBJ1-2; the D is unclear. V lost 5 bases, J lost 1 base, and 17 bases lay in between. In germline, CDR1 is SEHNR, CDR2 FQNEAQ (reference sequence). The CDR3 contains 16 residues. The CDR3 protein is CASSPRGQTFNYGYTF. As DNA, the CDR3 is TGTGCCAGCAGCCCCCGTGGGCAGACTTTTAACTATGGCTACACCTTC.

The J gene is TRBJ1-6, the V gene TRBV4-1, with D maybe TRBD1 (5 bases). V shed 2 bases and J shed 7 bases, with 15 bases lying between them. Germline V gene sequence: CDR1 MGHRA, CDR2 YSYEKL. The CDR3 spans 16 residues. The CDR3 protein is CASSQQRIRGNSPLHF. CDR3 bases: TGCGCCAGCAGCCAACAAAGGATTCGGGGCAATTCACCCCTCCACTTT.

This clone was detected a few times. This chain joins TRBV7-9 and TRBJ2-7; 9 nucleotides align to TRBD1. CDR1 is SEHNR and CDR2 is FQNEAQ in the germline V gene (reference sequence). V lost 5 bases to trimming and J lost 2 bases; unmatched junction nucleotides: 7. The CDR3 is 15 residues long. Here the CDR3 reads CASSETGQGTYEQYF. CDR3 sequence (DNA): TGTGCCAGCAGCGAGACGGGACAGGGAACCTACGAGCAGTACTTC.

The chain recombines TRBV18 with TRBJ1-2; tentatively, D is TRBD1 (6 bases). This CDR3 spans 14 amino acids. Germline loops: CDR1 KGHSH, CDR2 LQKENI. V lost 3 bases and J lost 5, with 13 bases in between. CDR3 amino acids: CASSPTDSPYGYTF. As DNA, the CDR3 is TGTGCCAGCTCACCCACGGACAGCCCTTATGGCTACACCTTC.

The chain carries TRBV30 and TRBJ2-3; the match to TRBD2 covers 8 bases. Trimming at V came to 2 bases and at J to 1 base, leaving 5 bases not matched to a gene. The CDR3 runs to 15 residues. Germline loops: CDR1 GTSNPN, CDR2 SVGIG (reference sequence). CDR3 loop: CAWSTGLEGTDTQYF. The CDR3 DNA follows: TGTGCCTGGAGTACGGGACTAGAAGGCACAGATACGCAGTATTTT. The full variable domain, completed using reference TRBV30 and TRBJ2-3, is SQTIHQWPATLVQPVGSPLSLECTVEGTSNPNLYWYRQAAGRGLQLLFYSVGIGQISSEVPQNLSASRPQDRQFILSSKKLLLSDSGFYLCAWSTGLEGTDTQYFGPGTRLTVL.

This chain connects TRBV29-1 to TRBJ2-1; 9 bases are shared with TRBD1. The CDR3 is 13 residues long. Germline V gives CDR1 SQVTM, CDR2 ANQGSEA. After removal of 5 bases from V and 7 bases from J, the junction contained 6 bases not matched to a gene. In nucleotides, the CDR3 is TGCAGCGTTCAGTACAGGGGGCTGAATGAGCAGTTCTTC. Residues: CSVQYRGLNEQFF.

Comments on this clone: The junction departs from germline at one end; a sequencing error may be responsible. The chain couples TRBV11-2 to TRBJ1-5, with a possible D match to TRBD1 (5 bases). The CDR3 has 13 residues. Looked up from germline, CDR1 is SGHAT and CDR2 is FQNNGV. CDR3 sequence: CASSLDRDQPQHF. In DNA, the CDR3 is TGTGCCAGCAGCCTAGACAGAGATCAGCCCCAGCATTTT.

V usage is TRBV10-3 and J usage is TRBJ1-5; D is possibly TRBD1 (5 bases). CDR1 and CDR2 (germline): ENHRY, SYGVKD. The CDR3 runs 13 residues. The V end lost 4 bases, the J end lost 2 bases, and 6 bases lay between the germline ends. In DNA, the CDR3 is TGTGCCATCAGTGGAGGGGGCAATCAGCCCCAGCATTTT. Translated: CAISGGGNQPQHF.

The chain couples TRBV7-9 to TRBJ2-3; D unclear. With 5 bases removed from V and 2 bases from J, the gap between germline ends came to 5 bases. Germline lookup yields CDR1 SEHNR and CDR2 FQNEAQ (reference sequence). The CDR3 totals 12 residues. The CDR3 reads CASSTSTDTQYF. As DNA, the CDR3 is TGTGCCAGCAGCACCTCCACAGATACGCAGTATTTT.

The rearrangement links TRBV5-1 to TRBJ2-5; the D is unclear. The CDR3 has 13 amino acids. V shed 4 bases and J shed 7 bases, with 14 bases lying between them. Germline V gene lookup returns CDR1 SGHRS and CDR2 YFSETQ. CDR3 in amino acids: CASSTDTAGTQYF. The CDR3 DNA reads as TGCGCCAGCAGCACCGACACCGCAGGGACCCAGTACTTC.

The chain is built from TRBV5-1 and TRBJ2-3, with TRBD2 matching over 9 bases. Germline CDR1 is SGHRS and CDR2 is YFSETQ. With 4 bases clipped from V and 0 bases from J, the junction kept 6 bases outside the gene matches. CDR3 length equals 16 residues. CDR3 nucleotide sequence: TGCGCCAGCAGCCCGGAGCGGGGGGTTAGCACAGATACGCAGTATTTT. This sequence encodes CASSPERGVSTDTQYF.